The 20 T cell receptor beta chains reported below all come from one sample, sequenced in a study of blood T cell repertoires in COVID-19. Some clones are missing from TCRdb's copy, which holds only in-frame ones; the method was immunoSEQ multiplex PCR. The data show some 270,000 clones, approximately 90% seen once. The sequencing sample was made of PBMCs or T cells enriched from blood (not recorded which). The receptors here all came from a man aged 35-49 years who had been exposed to COVID-19.

This clone was counted a single time. The chain links TRBV5-4 to TRBJ1-4; TRBD1 might be the D (6 bases). CDR1 and CDR2 from the germline V gene are SGHNT and YYREEE (reference sequence). V lost 3 bases, J lost 8 bases, and 17 bases lay in between. The CDR3 totals 15 residues. For the CDR3, the DNA is TGTGCCAGCAGCTCCCCAGGGGTGGAAGGAGAAAAACTGTTTTTT. This gives the protein CASSSPGVEGEKLFF.

This clone has only one observation. The V and J genes are TRBV28 and TRBJ1-5, with TRBD1 matching over 9 bases. Germline CDR1 and CDR2: MDHEN and SYDVKM. V lost 3 bases and J lost 3; bases outside the gene matches: 6. The CDR3 covers 16 residues. The CDR3 sequence: CASSFPTGGHNQPQHF. CDR3 sequence (DNA): TGTGCCAGCAGTTTCCCGACAGGGGGACACAATCAGCCCCAGCATTTT.

The CDR3 region is CASSFNGREDTIYF. The CDR3 DNA reads as TGTGCCAGCAGCTTCAACGGCAGGGAGGACACCATATATTTT. The chain joins TRBV9 to TRBJ1-3, with a weak D call TRBD1 (5 bases). V lost 4 bases, J lost 8 bases, and 16 bases lay in between. The CDR3 is made up of 14 amino acids. The germline V gene encodes CDR1 SGDLS and CDR2 YYNGEE. Variable domain in full (rest from reference TRBV9 and TRBJ1-3): DSGVTQTPKHLITATGQRVTLRCSPRSGDLSVYWYQQSLDQGLQFLIQYYNGEERAKGNILERFSAQQFPDLHSELNLSSLELGDSALYFCASSFNGREDTIYFGEGSWLTVV.

The rearrangement joins TRBV7-6 to TRBJ1-1; 7 bases match TRBD1. CDR1 SGHVS and CDR2 FNYEAQ come from the germline V gene. V shed 2 bases, J shed 2 bases, and the junction held 11 bases outside the gene matches. The CDR3 has 17 amino acids. CDR3 DNA: TGTGCCAGCAGCTTAACGACCGAGGGGGCTTATAACACTGAAGCTTTCTTT. It codes for CASSLTTEGAYNTEAFF.

V usage is TRBV11-2 and J usage is TRBJ2-7, with D perhaps matching TRBD1 (5 bases). V was pared by 1 base and J by 5 bases, with 12 bases between. Germline V CDR1 and CDR2: SGHAT, FQNNGV. This CDR3 has 14 residues. CDR3 nucleotide sequence: TGTGCCAGCAGCTTAGCCAGGGTAAATGACGAGCAGTACTTC. It yields the protein CASSLARVNDEQYF.

The chain uses TRBV10-3 and TRBJ2-7; 9 nucleotides align to TRBD2. Per the germline V gene, CDR1 is ENHRY and CDR2 is SYGVKD. V was pared by 1 base and J by 6 bases, with 7 bases of the junction left unmatched. This CDR3 has 15 amino acids. The CDR3 nucleotides read TGTGCCATCAGTGAGTTAGTAGCGGGAGCATCCGAGCAGTACTTC. This gives the protein CAISELVAGASEQYF.

A note on this clone: Germline is not matched at one junction end, which may reflect a read error. The chain couples TRBV11-3 to TRBJ2-3; a possible D gene is TRBD1 (5 bases). Germline V gives CDR1 SGHNT, CDR2 YENEEA. CDR3 length equals 15 residues. The CDR3 nucleotides read TGTGCCAACAGCTTTCAGGGCAGGCCCACAGATACGCAGTATTTT. Amino acids: CANSFQGRPTDTQYF. Using reference TRBV11-3 and TRBJ2-3 for the parts outside the CDR3, the full variable domain is EAGVVQSPRYKIIEKKQPVAFWCNPISGHNTLYWYLQNLGQGPELLIRYENEEAVDDSQLPKDRFSAERLKGVDSTLKIQPAELGDSAVYLCANSFQGRPTDTQYFGPGTRLTVL.

This chain uses TRBV14 with TRBJ1-4; D is perhaps TRBD1 (6 bases). The CDR3 runs 17 residues. Trimming shortened V by 0 bases and J by 2 bases, and 13 bases separated the two germline ends. Germline CDR1 SGHDN, CDR2 FVKESK. CDR3 amino acids: CASSQDGGGRTNEKLFF. CDR3 nucleotide sequence: TGTGCCAGCAGCCAAGATGGCGGGGGGCGGACTAATGAAAAACTGTTTTTT.

This chain joins TRBV6-6 and TRBJ1-1; 7 positions match TRBD1. The CDR3 is made up of 14 amino acids. Trimming at V came to 1 base and at J to 6 bases, leaving 5 bases not matched to a gene. Germline CDR1 is MNHNY and CDR2 is SVGAGI (reference sequence). The CDR3 sequence: CASSYYDRDPEAFF. The CDR3 region has the DNA TGTGCCAGCAGTTACTACGACAGGGACCCTGAAGCTTTCTTT.

This clone was recorded once. The rearrangement links TRBV2 to TRBJ2-1; 7 nucleotides align to TRBD2. Germline CDR1 reads SNHLY; CDR2 reads FYNNEI. J was trimmed by 7 bases and V by 8 bases; bases with no gene match: 8. This CDR3 is 13 amino acids long. CDR3 amino acids: CASGLDRGNEQFF. In DNA form, the CDR3 reads TGTGCCAGCGGACTAGATCGGGGAAATGAGCAGTTCTTC.

The V and J genes are TRBV6-1 and TRBJ2-1, with a weak D call TRBD2 (6 bases). Between the trimmed V and J ends, which lost 3 bases and 6 bases, there was a span of 15 bases. The CDR3 runs 15 residues. Per the germline V gene, CDR1 is MNHNS and CDR2 is SASEGT. This CDR3 reads CASSERRLDPNEQFF. CDR3 nucleotide sequence: TGTGCCAGCAGTGAGAGGAGACTAGATCCCAATGAGCAGTTCTTC.

The chain is built from TRBV24-1 and TRBJ1-2; 7 bases line up with TRBD1. Germline-derived CDR1 and CDR2 are KGHDR and SFDVKD. CDR3 length: 14 amino acids. The junction had 2 bases not matched to a gene; V was cut back by 5 bases and J by 0 bases. CDR3 protein: CATSARGTNYGYTF. As DNA, the CDR3 is TGTGCCACCAGTGCCAGGGGGACTAACTATGGCTACACCTTC.

The chain joins TRBV28 to TRBJ2-5, with TRBD2 identical over 12 bases. Germline assignment: CDR1 MDHEN and CDR2 SYDVKM. V shed 3 bases and J 2 bases; nucleotides not matched to a gene: 1. The CDR3 is 15 residues long. CDR3: CASSLGLAGQETQYF. The CDR3 DNA is TGTGCCAGCAGTTTGGGACTAGCGGGTCAAGAGACCCAGTACTTC.

CDR3: CASWGGRGDEQYF. In DNA, the CDR3 is TGTGCCAGCTGGGGCGGCAGGGGCGACGAGCAGTACTTC. The V gene is TRBV6-5, the J gene TRBJ2-7; D perhaps matches TRBD1 (6 bases). CDR3 size: 13 residues. V dropped 8 bases and J dropped 5 bases, with 16 bases sitting between them. Germline CDR1 is MNHEY and CDR2 is SVGAGI.

The rearrangement uses TRBV28 and TRBJ2-1; TRBD2 is a possible D gene (6 bases). The CDR3 sequence is 16 residues long. CDR1 is MDHEN and CDR2 is SYDVKM in the germline V gene. Trimming pared 3 bases from V and 2 bases from J, leaving 14 bases between. Here the CDR3 DNA reads TGTGCCAGCAGTTTTACGGGGGAGCCTCCCTACAATGAGCAGTTCTTC. Amino acids: CASSFTGEPPYNEQFF.

The chain recombines TRBV4-1 with TRBJ2-7; 8 bases map to TRBD2. Per the germline V gene, CDR1 is MGHRA and CDR2 is YSYEKL. V gave up 4 bases and J gave up 4 bases; unmatched junction bases: 6. The CDR3 sequence is 14 residues long. The CDR3 sequence is CASSLLADDYEQYF. The CDR3 coding sequence is TGCGCCAGCAGCCTACTAGCGGATGATTACGAGCAGTACTTC.

The chain carries TRBV14 and TRBJ1-4, with 8 positions matching TRBD1. The CDR3 contains 19 residues. The J segment lost 0 bases and the V segment lost 0 bases, leaving 9 bases of the junction unmatched. Per germline, CDR1 SGHDN and CDR2 FVKESK. In nucleotides, the CDR3 is TGTGCCAGCAGCCAAGATCCCAGGGGGCTTCCGTCAACTAATGAAAAACTGTTTTTT. This gives the protein CASSQDPRGLPSTNEKLFF.

This chain connects TRBV2 to TRBJ2-2; D not certain. Looked up from germline, CDR1 is SNHLY and CDR2 is FYNNEI. Deletions cut 7 bases from V and 3 bases from J, with 9 bases between. The CDR3 consists of 13 residues. The CDR3 reads CASTVRYTGELFF. In nucleotides, the CDR3 is TGTGCCAGCACCGTCAGGTACACCGGGGAGCTGTTTTTT.

This clone was recorded only once. The chain recombines TRBV4-1 with TRBJ2-7; possibly TRBD2 for D (5 bases). Deletions cut 1 base from V and 1 base from J, with 11 bases between. Germline loops: CDR1 MGHRA, CDR2 YSYEKL. CDR3 length equals 15 residues. In nucleotides, the CDR3 is TGCGCCAGCAGCCAAGGTGCGGGCTCATCCTACGAGCAGTACTTC. It encodes CASSQGAGSSYEQYF.

V is TRBV2 and J is TRBJ2-7; D ambiguous. The CDR3 loop spans 14 amino acids. Germline-derived CDR1 and CDR2 are SNHLY and FYNNEI. Trimming left V 3 bases short and J 2 bases short, with 11 bases between. In DNA form, the CDR3 reads TGTGCCAGCAGTGATTACGCAGGTCCCTACGAGCAGTACTTC. As protein: CASSDYAGPYEQYF. The entire variable domain, with the rest obtained from reference TRBV2 and TRBJ2-7, is as follows: EPEVTQTPSHQVTQMGQEVILRCVPISNHLYFYWYRQILGQKVEFLVSFYNNEISEKSEIFDDQFSVERPDGSNFTLKIRSTKLEDSAMYFCASSDYAGPYEQYFGPGTRLTVT.